These 27 T cell receptor beta chains originate from one sample sequenced in a study of cytomegalovirus exposure and HLA in healthy donors. A multiplex PCR was run with 60 Vbeta primers and 13 Jbeta primers. Sequenced by immunoSEQ multiplex PCR; TCRdb stores in-frame clones only, minus some. The repertoire holds some 110,000 clones, with 10% as singletons. Sequencing was performed on PBMCs. The source of these receptors is a man aged 35 to 55 in good health and CMV-seropositive.

The rearrangement links TRBV5-1 to TRBJ2-5; 8 nucleotides line up with TRBD2. The CDR3 covers 15 residues. CDR1 and CDR2 (germline): SGHRS, YFSETQ. V gave up 0 bases and J gave up 1 base; unmatched junction bases: 2. The CDR3 DNA reads TGCGCCAGCAGCTTGGATGCGGGAGGCCAAGAGACCCAGTACTTC. Translating gives CASSLDAGGQETQYF.

The chain is built from TRBV2 and TRBJ2-2; 8 bases are shared with TRBD2. The J segment lost 1 base and the V segment lost 2 bases, leaving 9 bases of the junction unmatched. The CDR3 has 18 residues. Germline V CDR1 and CDR2: SNHLY, FYNNEI. The CDR3 loop is CASSESFGLAKNTGELFF. CDR3 sequence (DNA): TGTGCCAGCAGTGAAAGTTTCGGACTAGCAAAGAACACCGGGGAGCTGTTTTTT.

The J gene is TRBJ2-1, the V gene TRBV4-3, with D unclear. The V gene lost 0 bases and the J gene lost 9 bases, with 9 bases spanning the gap. The CDR3 has 13 amino acids. Germline V CDR1 and CDR2: LGHNA, YSLEER. The CDR3 coding sequence is TGCGCCAGCAGCCAAGACTATTCCGGTGAGCAGTTCTTC. Its protein product is CASSQDYSGEQFF.

This clone has only a few counts. The V gene is TRBV9, the J gene TRBJ2-7, with unresolved D. The V end lost 3 bases, the J end lost 2 bases, and 15 bases lay between the germline ends. This CDR3 contains 15 residues. Looked up from germline, CDR1 is SGDLS and CDR2 is YYNGEE. CDR3 region: CASSAGTGLTYEQYF. The CDR3, as DNA: TGTGCCAGCAGCGCGGGTACGGGTTTAACCTACGAGCAGTACTTC.

The CDR3 bases are TGTGCCAGCAGCGTAGGACGACAGGGAAGAACAGATACGCAGTATTTT. Its protein is CASSVGRQGRTDTQYF. V and J are TRBV9 and TRBJ2-3, with 7 bases that match TRBD1. V gave up 0 bases and J gave up 3 bases; unmatched junction bases: 7. The germline gives CDR1 SGDLS, CDR2 YYNGEE. CDR3 length: 16 amino acids.

In this sample, this clone turned up once. The chain has TRBV2 and TRBJ1-4, with D perhaps matching TRBD1 (6 bases). The V end lost 6 bases, the J end lost 0 bases, and 8 bases lay between the germline ends. The CDR3 runs to 14 residues. Germline V lookup: CDR1 SNHLY, CDR2 FYNNEI. Written as DNA, the CDR3 is TGTGCCAGCAGGGGACAAGCAACTAATGAAAAACTGTTTTTT. It codes for CASRGQATNEKLFF.

J is TRBJ2-2 and V is TRBV7-3, with 11 positions matching TRBD2. The CDR3 has 17 residues. Germline lookup yields CDR1 SGHTA and CDR2 FQGTGA. V lost 6 bases and J lost 2; bases outside the gene matches: 8. The CDR3 protein is CASRRTSGSANTGELFF. The CDR3 DNA follows: TGTGCCAGCAGGAGAACTAGCGGGAGTGCAAACACCGGGGAGCTGTTTTTT.

Only a few counts were recorded for this clone. This chain connects TRBV11-3 to TRBJ2-5; D not resolved. Germline assignment: CDR1 SGHNT and CDR2 YENEEA. The germline V and J ends were trimmed by 1 base and 4 bases, with 4 bases remaining between them. The CDR3 is 12 amino acids. CDR3 coding DNA: TGTGCCAGCAGCTTAGGTCGAGAGACCCAGTACTTC. It specifies CASSLGRETQYF. Based on the CDR3 plus reference TRBV11-3 and TRBJ2-5, the full variable domain is EAGVVQSPRYKIIEKKQPVAFWCNPISGHNTLYWYLQNLGQGPELLIRYENEEAVDDSQLPKDRFSAERLKGVDSTLKIQPAELGDSAVYLCASSLGRETQYFGPGTRLLVL.

V usage is TRBV11-3 and J usage is TRBJ1-4, with 8 positions matching TRBD1. This CDR3 spans 15 amino acids. Per the germline V gene, CDR1 is SGHNT and CDR2 is YENEEA. The J segment lost 6 bases and the V segment lost 4 bases, leaving 7 bases of the junction unmatched. The CDR3 sequence is CASSSGQGEYEKLFF. The CDR3 bases are TGTGCCAGCAGCTCCGGACAGGGCGAGTATGAAAAACTGTTTTTT.

This clone was picked up one time. At one boundary the junction diverges from the germline segment, which might be a read error. The gene calls are TRBV6-5 and TRBJ1-2, with no clear D. The CDR3 is made up of 13 amino acids. CDR1 and CDR2 (germline): MNHEY, SVGAGI. The CDR3 loop is CAGSYGRNYGYTF. In DNA form, the CDR3 reads TGTGCCGGCAGTTACGGCAGAAACTATGGCTACACCTTC.

This clone was counted between two and nine times. Compared with germline, one end of the junction differs, possibly owing to a read error. This chain uses TRBV6-1 with TRBJ2-7; TRBD2 matches at 14 bases. There are 13 residues in the CDR3. Germline assignment: CDR1 MNHNS and CDR2 SASEGT. Written as DNA, the CDR3 is TGTGCCAGCAGTGAAGGGACTAGCGGGAGGACTCACTTC. Protein product: CASSEGTSGRTHF.

The chain couples TRBV11-2 to TRBJ2-1, with D tentatively TRBD1 (6 bases). This CDR3 spans 12 amino acids. CDR1 and CDR2 (germline): SGHAT, FQNNGV. The V end was cut by 2 bases, the J end by 10 bases, with 9 bases between. In DNA, the CDR3 is TGTGCCAGCAGCTTATTGGACAGCGAGCAGTTCTTC. Its translation is CASSLLDSEQFF.

J is TRBJ2-7 and V is TRBV27; the D gene is possibly TRBD1 (5 bases). The CDR3 consists of 13 residues. The V end was cut by 3 bases, the J end by 3 bases, with 9 bases between. CDR1 MNHEY and CDR2 SMNVEV come from the germline V gene (reference sequence). The DNA of the CDR3 is TGTGCCAGCAGTTTTAGGGGTAACTACGAGCAGTACTTC. This encodes CASSFRGNYEQYF.

The V and J genes are TRBV1 and TRBJ2-2; no check of the table's D call, TRBD1, against the DNA was made. TRBV1 is recorded as a pseudogene. The CDR3 is 11 residues long. The CDR3 sequence is CTSGQTGELFF. The DNA for the CDR3 is TGCACCAGCGGGCAGACCGGGGAGCTGTTTTTT.

The chain couples TRBV7-2 to TRBJ2-7, with D hard to call. V lost 2 bases and J lost 4, with 15 bases in between. Germline V CDR1 and CDR2: SGHTA, FQGNSA. CDR3 size: 15 residues. DNA for the CDR3: TGTGCCAGCAGCTTATCCGGTTTGACGGAGTACGAGCAGTACTTC. Residues: CASSLSGLTEYEQYF.

This clone was seen ten or more times. The chain is built from TRBV28 and TRBJ2-5; 8 bases map to TRBD2. V was pared by 3 bases and J by 5 bases, with 17 bases of the junction left unmatched. The V gene's germline CDR1 is MDHEN and CDR2 SYDVKM. This CDR3 spans 18 amino acids. The CDR3 DNA follows: TGTGCCAGCAGTTTTCTTCACATACGGCGGGAGGACTCCGAGACCCAGTACTTC. This translates into CASSFLHIRREDSETQYF.

This clone showed up just a few times. The chain employs TRBV28 and TRBJ1-5; 11 positions match TRBD1. This CDR3 is built from 15 residues. Germline V lookup: CDR1 MDHEN, CDR2 SYDVKM. Trimming took 3 bases from V and 6 from J; bases not matched to a gene: 4. CDR3 bases: TGTGCCAGCAGTTTTGCGGACAGGGGGCTTCAGCCCCAGCATTTT. As protein: CASSFADRGLQPQHF.

In its sample, this clone was seen a few times. As DNA, the CDR3 is TGTGCCAGCAGTCTACAGGGTTCCCCCTCCTACGAGCAGTACTTC. The encoded protein is CASSLQGSPSYEQYF. This chain connects TRBV5-6 to TRBJ2-7; tentative D call: TRBD1 (6 bases). V lost 5 bases and J lost 0, with 15 bases in between. Germline CDR1 is SGHDT and CDR2 is YYEEEE. This CDR3 has 15 amino acids.

This chain joins TRBV4-1 and TRBJ2-1; 12 nucleotides line up with TRBD2. With V trimmed by 3 bases and J by 3 bases, 12 bases remained unmatched. The CDR3 covers 19 residues. The germline gives CDR1 MGHRA, CDR2 YSYEKL. The CDR3: CASSHLAGGPMAFYNEQFF. CDR3 bases: TGCGCCAGCAGCCATCTAGCGGGAGGGCCGATGGCATTCTACAATGAGCAGTTCTTC.

This clone showed up just a few times. The J gene is TRBJ1-2, the V gene TRBV4-1; D is undetermined. The CDR3 length is 13 residues. Trimming took off 4 bases at V and 8 bases at J, with 14 bases between the two ends. Germline V CDR1 and CDR2: MGHRA, YSYEKL. Here the CDR3 reads CASSPNSRSGYTF. Here the CDR3 DNA reads TGCGCCAGCAGCCCGAACTCGCGGTCGGGCTACACCTTC.

This clone has only a few counts. The rearrangement joins TRBV5-6 to TRBJ2-7; 10 nucleotides match TRBD1. The ends lost 4 bases at V and 7 bases at J; junction bases unmatched: 8. Looked up from germline, CDR1 is SGHDT and CDR2 is YYEEEE. The CDR3 loop spans 14 amino acids. The CDR3 coding sequence is TGTGCCAGCAGCCCGGGACAGGGGATTTGGGAGCAGTACTTC. Encoded protein: CASSPGQGIWEQYF.

This clone was observed a few times. The chain uses TRBV13 and TRBJ1-1; D uncertain. Germline V gene sequence: CDR1 PRHDT, CDR2 FYEKMQ (reference sequence). The CDR3 spans 15 residues. Trimming took off 0 bases at V and 2 bases at J, with 10 bases between the two ends. The CDR3 DNA reads as TGTGCCAGCAGCTTAGGGGGTGCGGGTAACACTGAAGCTTTCTTT. The encoded protein is CASSLGGAGNTEAFF.

The chain employs TRBV29-1 and TRBJ1-1, with D uncertain. The germline V and J ends were trimmed by 5 bases and 0 bases, with 10 bases remaining between them. There are 13 residues in the CDR3. The germline gives CDR1 SQVTM, CDR2 ANQGSEA. CDR3 loop: CSVSKSLNTEAFF. CDR3 DNA sequence: TGCAGCGTTTCCAAAAGCCTGAACACTGAAGCTTTCTTT.

The CDR3 here is CASSLNRETQYF. CDR3 nucleotide sequence: TGTGCCAGCAGCTTAAATCGGGAGACCCAGTACTTC. This sequence joins TRBV11-1 and TRBJ2-5; D is ambiguous. Germline loops: CDR1 SGHAT, CDR2 FQDESV (reference sequence). V lost 2 bases, J lost 5 bases, and 6 bases lay in between. This CDR3 contains 12 residues.

This clone was seen a handful of times. The chain carries TRBV6-5 and TRBJ1-6; 8 positions match TRBD1. The germline V gene has CDR1 MNHEY and CDR2 SVGAGI. Unmatched junction bases numbered 2, after V lost 6 bases and J lost 10 bases. The CDR3 runs to 12 residues. CDR3 in DNA: TGTGCCAGCAGCAGGGGGCAGTCACCCCTCCACTTT. Its protein is CASSRGQSPLHF.

This rearrangement joins TRBV25-1 to TRBJ2-6, with D unresolved. This CDR3 is 16 amino acids long. V lost 3 bases and J lost 2, with 11 bases in between. CDR1 is MGHDK and CDR2 is SYGVNS in the germline V gene. The CDR3 DNA reads as TGTGCCAGCAGTGACAAACCCCGGGCTGGGGCCAACGTCCTGACTTTC. Translation gives CASSDKPRAGANVLTF.

This clone was observed a few times. Written as DNA, the CDR3 is TGTGCCAGCAGCCTGGACAGGGATGAGACCCAGTACTTC. This codes for CASSLDRDETQYF. This chain connects TRBV7-3 to TRBJ2-5; TRBD1 matches at 8 bases. J lost 5 bases, V lost 5 bases, and 4 bases had no gene match. The CDR3 has 13 residues. Germline V gives CDR1 SGHTA, CDR2 FQGTGA.